This T cell receptor (beta chain) originates from a study of shared clonotypes between healthy human individuals. Study-level information: Three men and two women, aged 18 to 49, were donors. Study-wide results and limits: Researchers sampled blood only, noting tissue repertoires likely differ.

In the original processing: ImmunoSEQ output held junction-only sequences without quality scores, so filtering differed. Produced via immunoSEQ multiplex PCR; TCRdb's table is partial and in-frame only. The V and J calls and clone size were taken over from that table, and D and trimming were inferred from the DNA. The data contain approximately 470,000 clones, around 85% of them singletons. Turning to this clone: Antigen: not known.

The V end lost 0 bases, the J end lost 2 bases, and 1 base lay between the germline ends. The CDR3 has 12 residues. The germline V gene encodes CDR1 ENHRY and CDR2 SYGVKD. Sequencing input: PBMCs. The chain recombines TRBV10-3 with TRBJ1-2; no reliable D call. This clonotype was sampled from a woman in her thirties or forties in good health. Some clones in this sample may be carry-over from other donors' samples. The CDR3 DNA reads as TGTGCCATCAGTGAGTCAAACTATGGCTACACCTTC. It yields the protein CAISESNYGYTF.